One sample yielded the 24 T cell receptor beta chains listed below, sequenced in a study of blood T cell repertoires in COVID-19 (dated by TCRdb to between 2020 and 2021). Library preparation used the immunoSEQ multiplex PCR assay. Imported from immuneACCESS, the table was reduced by TCRdb to in-frame sequences with V and J called. These copies leave out some clones; in studies compared against another copy, an unresolved V gene accounts for under half, and the cause of the remainder is not known. This sample holds approximately 140,000 clones; roughly 90% were observed only once. The leading ten clones occupy about 2.1% of the sample. Sequencing was carried out using peripheral blood. The source of these receptors is a man aged 65 to 79 with active COVID-19.

The rearrangement links TRBV30 to TRBJ2-1; TRBD2 is a possible D gene (5 bases). CDR1 is GTSNPN, CDR2 SVGIG, per germline (reference sequence). V dropped 8 bases and J dropped 6 bases, with 20 bases sitting between them. The CDR3 has 14 residues. The CDR3 region has the DNA TGTGCCGGCCGAGCGTGGAGGTCTGGCAATGAGCAGTTCTTC. Its protein is CAGRAWRSGNEQFF. Combining the CDR3 with reference TRBV30 and TRBJ2-1 gives the whole variable domain SQTIHQWPATLVQPVGSPLSLECTVEGTSNPNLYWYRQAAGRGLQLLFYSVGIGQISSEVPQNLSASRPQDRQFILSSKKLLLSDSGFYLCAGRAWRSGNEQFFGPGTRLTVL.

A single count supports this clone. The chain recombines TRBV19 with TRBJ2-2, with D perhaps TRBD2 (5 bases). Per germline, CDR1 LNHDA and CDR2 SQIVND (reference sequence). This CDR3 is 13 amino acids long. CDR3 DNA: TGTGGATCGGGGTTCTGGTACACCGGGGAGCTGTTTTTT. It translates to CGSGFWYTGELFF.

The chain joins TRBV5-1 to TRBJ2-7, with D perhaps matching TRBD2 (7 bases). Trimming took 3 bases from V and 4 from J, leaving 11 bases between them. Germline V gene data show CDR1 as SGHRS and CDR2 as YFSETQ. The length of the CDR3 is 13 residues. This CDR3 is CASSSQGGYEQYF. In nucleotides, the CDR3 is TGCGCCAGCAGCTCACAGGGAGGGTACGAGCAGTACTTC.

This chain joins TRBV18 and TRBJ2-5; D unresolved. V lost 3 bases and J 2 bases, leaving 4 bases between the germline ends. Per germline, CDR1 KGHSH and CDR2 LQKENI. CDR3 length: 12 amino acids. As DNA, the CDR3 is TGTGCCAGCTCACCCCCTCAAGAGACCCAGTACTTC. It specifies CASSPPQETQYF.

The CDR3 sequence is CASSFWAGLLNSPLHF. CDR3 coding DNA: TGTGCCAGCAGTTTCTGGGCGGGACTTTTAAATTCACCCCTCCACTTT. The chain uses TRBV21-1 and TRBJ1-6. TRBV21-1 has pseudogene status. The CDR3 length is 16 residues.

The chain couples TRBV28 to TRBJ1-2; perhaps TRBD1 as D (5 bases). Between the trimmed V and J ends, which lost 8 bases and 4 bases, there was a span of 11 bases. Germline V CDR1 and CDR2: MDHEN, SYDVKM. The CDR3 loop spans 12 amino acids. CDR3 amino acids: CASVGERYGYTF. In nucleotides, the CDR3 is TGTGCCAGCGTAGGGGAACGCTATGGCTACACCTTC.

The chain employs TRBV7-9 and TRBJ2-7, with 13 bases fitting TRBD2. The germline gives CDR1 SEHNR, CDR2 FQNEAQ (reference sequence). The CDR3 is 17 residues long. J was trimmed by 6 bases and V by 5 bases; bases with no gene match: 13. This CDR3 reads CASSGTSGLAGVGEQYF. In DNA form, the CDR3 reads TGTGCCAGCAGCGGGACATCCGGACTAGCGGGAGTGGGCGAGCAGTACTTC.

The chain combines TRBV27 with TRBJ2-1; D possibly corresponds to TRBD1 (6 bases). Germline assignment: CDR1 MNHEY and CDR2 SMNVEV (reference sequence). The CDR3 sequence is 14 residues long. V was pared by 0 bases and J by 6 bases, with 9 bases between. In DNA form, the CDR3 reads TGTGCCAGCAGTTTATCAGCAGGGGTCAATGAGCAGTTCTTC. Translation gives CASSLSAGVNEQFF.

The chain employs TRBV28 and TRBJ2-7; TRBD2 matches at 9 bases. Germline CDR1 MDHEN, CDR2 SYDVKM. The CDR3 runs to 15 residues. With V trimmed by 1 base and J by 2 bases, 3 bases remained unmatched. CDR3 protein: CASSLLASGTYEQYF. As DNA, the CDR3 is TGTGCCAGCAGTTTATTGGCTAGCGGGACCTACGAGCAGTACTTC.

V and J are TRBV6-1 and TRBJ1-4; D uncertain. CDR1 and CDR2 (germline): MNHNS, SASEGT. The V gene lost 2 bases and the J gene lost 10 bases, with 11 bases spanning the gap. This CDR3 spans 13 amino acids. The CDR3 bases are TGTGCCAGCAGTGAAACGAGGGAAGGAAAACTGTTTTTT. Translating gives CASSETREGKLFF.

There are a few counts of this clone. The rearrangement joins TRBV3-1 (or the pseudogene TRBV3-2) to TRBJ2-7, with 11 bases matching TRBD2. The trim removed 4 bases at V and 7 bases at J, leaving 12 bases unmatched. CDR1 LGHDT and CDR2 YNNKEL come from the germline V gene (reference sequence). The length of the CDR3 is 16 residues. The CDR3 DNA reads TGTGCCAGCAGCCCTTTAGCGGGAGGGCAGACGGGAGAGCAGTACTTC. Translation: CASSPLAGGQTGEQYF.

This chain uses TRBV18 with TRBJ2-7, with 9 nucleotides matching TRBD2. Germline loops: CDR1 KGHSH, CDR2 LQKENI. Trimming at V came to 1 base and at J to 0 bases, leaving 13 bases not matched to a gene. The CDR3 extends over 19 amino acids. CDR3 region: CASSPRSRATSGLSYEQYF. CDR3 DNA sequence: TGTGCCAGCTCACCACGTTCCCGGGCGACTAGCGGCCTCTCCTACGAGCAGTACTTC.

This chain uses TRBV5-5 with TRBJ2-6; 8 nucleotides align to TRBD2. Germline V gene sequence: CDR1 SGHKS, CDR2 YYEKEE (reference sequence). This CDR3 is 16 amino acids long. With V trimmed by 4 bases and J by 2 bases, 5 bases remained unmatched. CDR3 bases: TGTGCCAGCAGCGCACTCGGGGGGGCTGGGGCCAACGTCCTGACTTTC. This sequence encodes CASSALGGAGANVLTF.

The chain couples TRBV15 to TRBJ1-1; the match to TRBD1 covers 9 bases. The CDR3 totals 17 residues. Germline CDR1 and CDR2: LNHNV and YYDKDF (reference sequence). V lost 5 bases, J lost 1 base, and 11 bases stayed unmatched. CDR3 sequence reads: CATSGLTGGSGNTEAFF. The CDR3 DNA reads TGTGCCACCAGCGGACTTACAGGGGGCAGTGGGAACACTGAAGCTTTCTTT. Complete variable domain (other parts from reference TRBV15 and TRBJ1-1): DAMVIQNPRYQVTQFGKPVTLSCSQTLNHNVMYWYQQKSSQAPKLLFHYYDKDFNNEADTPDNFQSRRPNTSFCFLDIRSPGLGDTAMYLCATSGLTGGSGNTEAFFGQGTRLTVV.

The rearrangement uses TRBV14 and TRBJ1-5, with 10 nucleotides matching TRBD1. CDR3 length: 14 residues. The germline V gene has CDR1 SGHDN and CDR2 FVKESK. V was clipped by 6 bases and J by 7 bases; unmatched bases: 6. CDR3 protein: CASSRQGAGQPQHF. The CDR3 coding sequence is TGTGCCAGCAGTAGACAGGGGGCCGGGCAGCCCCAGCATTTT. The full variable domain, rest sourced from reference TRBV14 and TRBJ1-5, is EAGVTQFPSHSVIEKGQTVTLRCDPISGHDNLYWYRRVMGKEIKFLLHFVKESKQDESGMPNNRFLAERTGGTYSTLKVQPAELEDSGVYFCASSRQGAGQPQHFGDGTRLSIL.

For this clone: At one end, the junction sequence differs from germline, possibly due to a read error. This chain joins TRBV5-5 and TRBJ1-2; TRBD1 matches 7 bases. The CDR3 is 16 amino acids. Germline V gene lookup returns CDR1 SGHKS and CDR2 YYEKEE (reference sequence). The CDR3 coding sequence is TGTGCCAGCAGGAAGGTGAGGGGGCGTACTAATTATGGCTACACCTTC. Translated, it gives CASRKVRGRTNYGYTF.

The genes are TRBV29-1 and TRBJ1-1, with 7 nucleotides matching TRBD1. This CDR3 spans 16 amino acids. Germline V gene lookup returns CDR1 SQVTM and CDR2 ANQGSEA. V lost 4 bases, J lost 0 bases, and 11 bases stayed unmatched. The CDR3 region is CSVGKQGSLMNTEAFF. DNA for the CDR3: TGCAGCGTTGGGAAACAGGGGTCATTGATGAACACTGAAGCTTTCTTT.

The chain combines TRBV19 with TRBJ1-2, with 8 bases that match TRBD1. This CDR3 spans 15 amino acids. Per germline, CDR1 LNHDA and CDR2 SQIVND (reference sequence). V gave up 7 bases and J gave up 7 bases; unmatched junction bases: 14. This CDR3 is CASKIPRQGASGYTF. CDR3 DNA sequence: TGTGCCAGTAAAATTCCGCGGCAGGGGGCAAGTGGCTACACCTTC.

This rearrangement joins TRBV7-6 to TRBJ2-1; 7 bases are a match to TRBD2. The V segment lost 6 bases and the J segment 8 bases; nucleotides outside the gene matches: 13. CDR3 length: 15 amino acids. Per germline, CDR1 SGHVS and CDR2 FNYEAQ. CDR3: CASSNKRDRADEQFF. The CDR3 DNA reads as TGTGCCAGCAGTAACAAGCGGGATAGGGCGGATGAGCAGTTCTTC.

V is TRBV6-2 or TRBV6-3 and J is TRBJ1-5; 8 bases are shared with TRBD1. V gave up 0 bases and J gave up 4 bases; unmatched junction bases: 11. Germline V lookup: CDR1 MNHEY, CDR2 SVGEGT. The CDR3 covers 18 residues. The CDR3 protein is CASSYSYRGSGENQPQHF. In DNA form, the CDR3 reads TGTGCCAGCAGTTACTCGTACAGGGGGAGCGGTGAGAATCAGCCCCAGCATTTT.

The chain carries TRBV24-1 and TRBJ2-7, with 9 nucleotides matching TRBD1. The ends lost 3 bases at V and 2 bases at J; junction bases unmatched: 7. The CDR3 extends over 16 amino acids. Per germline, CDR1 KGHDR and CDR2 SFDVKD. The CDR3 reads CATSDASGTGTYEQYF. In DNA, the CDR3 is TGTGCCACCAGTGATGCCTCCGGGACAGGGACCTACGAGCAGTACTTC.

In its sample, this clone was seen a few times. The genes are TRBV7-2 and TRBJ2-3; 8 bases line up with TRBD2. Per the germline V gene, CDR1 is SGHTA and CDR2 is FQGNSA. The length of the CDR3 is 14 residues. Trimming at V came to 2 bases and at J to 4 bases, leaving 2 bases not matched to a gene. CDR3: CASSLRLAPDTQYF. The CDR3 nucleotides are TGTGCCAGCAGCTTACGACTAGCGCCAGATACGCAGTATTTT.

The chain recombines TRBV7-6 with TRBJ2-2; 7 nucleotides agree with TRBD1. There are 16 residues in the CDR3. Germline V gives CDR1 SGHVS, CDR2 FNYEAQ. V lost 4 bases to trimming and J lost 3 bases; unmatched junction nucleotides: 8. CDR3 protein: CASSSDRVSDTGELFF. CDR3 bases: TGTGCCAGCAGCTCCGACAGGGTATCGGACACCGGGGAGCTGTTTTTT.

V and J are TRBV27 and TRBJ2-5; 12 bases align to TRBD2. CDR3 size: 15 residues. With 7 bases clipped from V and 4 bases from J, the junction kept 7 bases outside the gene matches. Germline loops: CDR1 MNHEY, CDR2 SMNVEV (reference sequence). Here the CDR3 reads CASTRTSGITETQYF. CDR3 nucleotide sequence: TGTGCCAGCACCCGGACTAGCGGGATCACAGAGACCCAGTACTTC.